The TCR beta chain under discussion was sequenced for a study of radiotherapy plus CTLA-4 blockade in lung cancer. For the study at large: 15% to 20% of patients responded objectively, and about 30% achieved disease control.

By sample fraction, this clone is medium-sized. Its specificity is not known. In chemo-refractory metastatic non-small-cell lung cancer, patients got ipilimumab CTLA-4 blockade together with focal radiation. From germline, CDR1 is MNHNS and CDR2 SASEGT. The length of the CDR3 is 14 residues. V was shortened by 3 bases and J by 2 bases, with 9 bases between the two germline ends. Clones were read by immunoSEQ multiplex PCR, and TCRdb kept only the in-frame ones, dropping some. The sample has about 36,000 clones; roughly 72% are singletons. Broader study findings: Early blood T cell clone changes and increased post-radiation serum interferon-beta were reportedly the strongest response predictors.

This TCR derives from a human donor with non-small cell lung cancer who had stable disease on radiotherapy plus ipilimumab. The starting material was peripheral blood, obtained from a patient treated with radiotherapy plus ipilimumab. The chain is built from TRBV6-1 and TRBJ2-3; D not resolved. The CDR3 region is CASSEPQHTDTQYF. CDR3 nucleotides: TGTGCCAGCAGTGAGCCCCAACACACAGATACGCAGTATTTT.